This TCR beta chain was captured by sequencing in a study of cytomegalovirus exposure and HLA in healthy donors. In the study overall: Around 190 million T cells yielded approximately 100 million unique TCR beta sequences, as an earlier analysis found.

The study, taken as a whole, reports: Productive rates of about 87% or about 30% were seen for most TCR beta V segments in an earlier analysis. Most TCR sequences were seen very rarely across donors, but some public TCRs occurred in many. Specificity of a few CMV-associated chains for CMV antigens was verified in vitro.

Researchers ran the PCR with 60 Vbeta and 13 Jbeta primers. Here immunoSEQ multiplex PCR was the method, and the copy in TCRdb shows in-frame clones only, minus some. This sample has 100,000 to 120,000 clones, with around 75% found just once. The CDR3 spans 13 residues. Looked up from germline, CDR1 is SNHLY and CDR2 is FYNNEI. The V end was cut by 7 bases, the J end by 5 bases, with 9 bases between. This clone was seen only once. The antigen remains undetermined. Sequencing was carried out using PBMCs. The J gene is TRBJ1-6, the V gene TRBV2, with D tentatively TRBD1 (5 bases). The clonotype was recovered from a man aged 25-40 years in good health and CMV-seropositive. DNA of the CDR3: TGTGCCAGCAAGGACACCAATAATTCACCCCTCCACTTT. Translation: CASKDTNNSPLHF.